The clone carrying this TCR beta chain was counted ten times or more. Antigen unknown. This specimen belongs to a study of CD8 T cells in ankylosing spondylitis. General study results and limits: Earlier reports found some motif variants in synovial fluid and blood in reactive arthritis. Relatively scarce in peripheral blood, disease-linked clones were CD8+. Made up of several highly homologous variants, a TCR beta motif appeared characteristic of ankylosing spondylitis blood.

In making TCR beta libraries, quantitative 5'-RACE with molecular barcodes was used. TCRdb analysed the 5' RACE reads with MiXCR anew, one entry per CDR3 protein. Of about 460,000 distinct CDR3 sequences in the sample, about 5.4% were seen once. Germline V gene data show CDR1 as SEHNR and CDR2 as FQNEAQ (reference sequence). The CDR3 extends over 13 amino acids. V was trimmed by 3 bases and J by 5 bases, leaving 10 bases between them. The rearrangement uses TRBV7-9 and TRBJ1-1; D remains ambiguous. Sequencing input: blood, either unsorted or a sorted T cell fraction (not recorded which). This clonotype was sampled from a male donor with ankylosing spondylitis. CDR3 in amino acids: CASSFPAGTEAFF. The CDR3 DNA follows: TGTGCCAGCAGCTTCCCCGCGGGTACTGAAGCTTTCTTT.